There are many counts of the clone carrying this T cell receptor beta chain. Antigen: not known. The record originates from a study of spatial heterogeneity in lung cancer. Study-wide findings and caveats: Mutation counts in tumors were tracked by counts of expanded intratumoral alpha and beta TCRs.

Time point given: sample taken at primary tumor resection. Trimming took off 2 bases at V and 4 bases at J, with 12 bases between the two ends. This CDR3 region has 15 residues. The germline V gene has CDR1 SGHDN and CDR2 FVKESK. TCRdb called the 5' RACE reads again in MiXCR, with one record for every CDR3 protein. The sample yields 3,900 or so distinct CDR3 sequences, 4.1% seen once. The specimen was lung tumor tissue, collected at surgery. V usage is TRBV14 and J usage is TRBJ2-1, with a possible D match to TRBD2 (6 bases). This TCR derives from a male donor with early-stage non-small cell lung cancer. The CDR3 region is CASSQISGNYNEQFF. CDR3 sequence (DNA): TGTGCCAGCAGCCAAATTAGCGGTAATTACAATGAGCAGTTCTTC.